The present T cell receptor beta chain was sequenced within a study of T cells in localized non-small cell lung cancer. Study-level results: Turning up in adjacent lung were a median approximately 60 of the top 100 tumor clones. The study found T cell clonality highest in uninvolved adjacent lung, above tumor. Tumor samples were not multi-region, leaving intratumor heterogeneity unexcluded. Higher blood T cell density tracked longer overall survival.

Trimming removed 3 bases from V and 4 bases from J; junction bases left unmatched: 6. The CDR3 is 15 residues long. Per the germline V gene, CDR1 is MDHEN and CDR2 is SYDVKM. Profiled with immunoSEQ multiplex PCR; TCRdb holds only in-frame clones, not every one. The sample includes roughly 71,000 clones, about nine tenths of them seen just once. Points on this clone: What it binds is not known.

The material sequenced was peripheral blood, taken before any cancer treatment. This sequence originates from a male donor aged 60 or older with stage III squamous cell lung carcinoma. The J gene is TRBJ2-5, the V gene TRBV28; the match to TRBD1 covers 9 bases. As DNA, the CDR3 is TGTGCCAGCAGTTTCCAGACAGGGGGGGGAGAGACCCAGTACTTC. It is translated as CASSFQTGGGETQYF.